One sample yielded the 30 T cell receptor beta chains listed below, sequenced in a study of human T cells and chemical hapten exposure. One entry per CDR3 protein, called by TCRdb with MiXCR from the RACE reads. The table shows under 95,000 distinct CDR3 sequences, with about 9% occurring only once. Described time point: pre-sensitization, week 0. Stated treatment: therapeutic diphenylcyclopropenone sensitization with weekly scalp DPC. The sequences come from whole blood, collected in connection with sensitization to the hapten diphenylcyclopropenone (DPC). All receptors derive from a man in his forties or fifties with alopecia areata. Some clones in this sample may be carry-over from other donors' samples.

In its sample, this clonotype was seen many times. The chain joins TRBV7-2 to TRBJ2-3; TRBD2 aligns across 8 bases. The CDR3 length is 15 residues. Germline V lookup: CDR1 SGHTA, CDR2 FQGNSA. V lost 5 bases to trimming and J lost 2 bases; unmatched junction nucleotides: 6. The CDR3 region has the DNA TGTGCCAGCAGCACGCGACTAGCGTCCACAGATACGCAGTATTTT. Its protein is CASSTRLASTDTQYF.

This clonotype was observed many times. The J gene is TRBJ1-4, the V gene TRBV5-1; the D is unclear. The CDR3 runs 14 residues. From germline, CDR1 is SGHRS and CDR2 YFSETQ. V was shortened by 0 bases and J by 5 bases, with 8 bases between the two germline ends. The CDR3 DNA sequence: TGCGCCAGCAGCTTGGGTCTGGAGAATGAAAAACTGTTTTTT. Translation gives CASSLGLENEKLFF.

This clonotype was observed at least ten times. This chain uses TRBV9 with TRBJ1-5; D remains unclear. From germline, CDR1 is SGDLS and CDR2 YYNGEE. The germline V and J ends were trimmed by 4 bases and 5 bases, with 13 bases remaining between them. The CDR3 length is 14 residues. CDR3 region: CASSLTPGDQPQHF. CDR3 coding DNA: TGTGCCAGCAGCCTCACTCCCGGGGATCAGCCCCAGCATTTT.

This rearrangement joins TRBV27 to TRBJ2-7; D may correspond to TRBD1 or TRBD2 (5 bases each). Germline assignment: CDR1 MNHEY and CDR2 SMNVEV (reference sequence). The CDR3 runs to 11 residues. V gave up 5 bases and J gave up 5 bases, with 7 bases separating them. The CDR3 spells CASSQGHEQYF. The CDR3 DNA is TGTGCCAGCAGTCAGGGACACGAGCAGTACTTC.

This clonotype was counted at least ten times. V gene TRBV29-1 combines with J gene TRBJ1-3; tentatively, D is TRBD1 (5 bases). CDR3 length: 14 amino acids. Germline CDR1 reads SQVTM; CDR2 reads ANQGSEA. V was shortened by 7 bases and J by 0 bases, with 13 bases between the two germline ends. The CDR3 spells CSALTGYSGNTIYF. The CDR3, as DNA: TGCAGCGCACTAACAGGTTACTCTGGAAACACCATATATTTT.

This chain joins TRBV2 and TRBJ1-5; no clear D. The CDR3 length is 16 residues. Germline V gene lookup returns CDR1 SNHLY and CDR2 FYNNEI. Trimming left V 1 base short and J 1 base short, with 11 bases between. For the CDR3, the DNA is TGTGCCAGCAGTGAAGGAGGGCGCAGGAGCAATCAGCCCCAGCATTTT. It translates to CASSEGGRRSNQPQHF.

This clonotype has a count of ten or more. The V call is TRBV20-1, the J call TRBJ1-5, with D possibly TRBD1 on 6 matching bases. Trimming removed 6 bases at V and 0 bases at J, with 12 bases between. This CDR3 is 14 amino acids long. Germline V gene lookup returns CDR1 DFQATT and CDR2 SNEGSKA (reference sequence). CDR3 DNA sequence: TGCAGTGCCGGCAGGGGAACTAGCAATCAGCCCCAGCATTTT. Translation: CSAGRGTSNQPQHF.

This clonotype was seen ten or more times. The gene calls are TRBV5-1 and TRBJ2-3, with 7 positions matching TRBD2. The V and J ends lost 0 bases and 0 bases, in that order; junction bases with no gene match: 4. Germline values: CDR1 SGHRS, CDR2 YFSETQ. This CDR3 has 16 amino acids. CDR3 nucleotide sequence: TGCGCCAGCAGCTTGGCCGGGACTACTAGCACAGATACGCAGTATTTT. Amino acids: CASSLAGTTSTDTQYF. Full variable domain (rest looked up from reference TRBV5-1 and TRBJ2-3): KAGVTQTPRYLIKTRGQQVTLSCSPISGHRSVSWYQQTPGQGLQFLFEYFSETQRNKGNFPGRFSGRQFSNSRSEMNVSTLELGDSALYLCASSLAGTTSTDTQYFGPGTRLTVL.

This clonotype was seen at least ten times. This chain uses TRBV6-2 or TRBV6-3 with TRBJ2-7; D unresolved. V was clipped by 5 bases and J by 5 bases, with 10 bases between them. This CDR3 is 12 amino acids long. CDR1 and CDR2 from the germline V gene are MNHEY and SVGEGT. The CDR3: CASSPRLDEQYF. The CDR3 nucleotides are TGTGCCAGCAGTCCCCGGCTGGACGAGCAGTACTTC.

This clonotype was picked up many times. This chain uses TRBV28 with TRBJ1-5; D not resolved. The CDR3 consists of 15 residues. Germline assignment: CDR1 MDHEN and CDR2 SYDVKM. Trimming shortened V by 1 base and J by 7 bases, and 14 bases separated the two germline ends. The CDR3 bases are TGTGCCAGCAGTTTATCGTTAGCGGGTAACCAGCCCCAGCATTTT. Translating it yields CASSLSLAGNQPQHF.

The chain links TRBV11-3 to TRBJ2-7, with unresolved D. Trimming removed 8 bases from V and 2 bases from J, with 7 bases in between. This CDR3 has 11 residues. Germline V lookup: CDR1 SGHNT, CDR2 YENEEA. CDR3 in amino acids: CASPRTYEQYF. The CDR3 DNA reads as TGTGCCAGCCCGCGGACCTACGAGCAGTACTTC.

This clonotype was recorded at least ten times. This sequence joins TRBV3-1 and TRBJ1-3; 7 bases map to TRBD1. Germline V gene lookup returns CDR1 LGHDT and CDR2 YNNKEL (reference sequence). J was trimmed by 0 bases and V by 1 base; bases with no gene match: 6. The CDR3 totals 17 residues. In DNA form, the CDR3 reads TGTGCCAGCAGCCAAGTGCTAGGGACAGCCTCTGGAAACACCATATATTTT. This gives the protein CASSQVLGTASGNTIYF.

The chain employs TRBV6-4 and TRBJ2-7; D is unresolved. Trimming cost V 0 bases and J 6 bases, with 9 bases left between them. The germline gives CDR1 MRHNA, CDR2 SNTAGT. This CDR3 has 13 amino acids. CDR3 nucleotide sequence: TGTGCCAGCAGTGACTCTGCCCAGAGCGAGCAGTACTTC. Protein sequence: CASSDSAQSEQYF.

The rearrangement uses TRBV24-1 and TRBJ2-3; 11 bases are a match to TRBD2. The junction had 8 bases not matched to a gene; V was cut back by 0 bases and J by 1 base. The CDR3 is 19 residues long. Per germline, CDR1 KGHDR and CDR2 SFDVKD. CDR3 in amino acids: CATSDLPVLAGVGTDTQYF. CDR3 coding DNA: TGTGCCACCAGTGATTTGCCCGTACTAGCGGGAGTAGGCACAGATACGCAGTATTTT.

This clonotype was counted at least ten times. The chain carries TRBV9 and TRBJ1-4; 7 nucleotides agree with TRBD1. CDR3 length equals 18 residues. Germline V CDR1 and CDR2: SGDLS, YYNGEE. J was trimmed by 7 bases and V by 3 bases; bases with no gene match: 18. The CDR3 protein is CASSEGFLQGMESEKLFF. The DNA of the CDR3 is TGTGCCAGCAGCGAAGGATTTTTACAGGGGATGGAGTCTGAAAAACTGTTTTTT.

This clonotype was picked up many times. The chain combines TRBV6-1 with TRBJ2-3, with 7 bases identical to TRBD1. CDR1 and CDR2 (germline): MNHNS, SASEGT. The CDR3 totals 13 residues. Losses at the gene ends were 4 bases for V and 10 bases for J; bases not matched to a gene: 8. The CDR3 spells CASSVSWDRAQYF. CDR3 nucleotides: TGTGCCAGCAGTGTCTCTTGGGACAGAGCGCAGTATTTT.

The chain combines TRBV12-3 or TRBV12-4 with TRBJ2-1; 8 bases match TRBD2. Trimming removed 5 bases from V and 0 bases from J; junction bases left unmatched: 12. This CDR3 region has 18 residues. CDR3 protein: CASSPRGSGISSYNEQFF. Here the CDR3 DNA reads TGTGCCAGCAGTCCCCGTGGTAGCGGGATAAGCTCCTACAATGAGCAGTTCTTC.

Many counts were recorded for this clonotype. The CDR3 region is CSARQFSNQPQHF. Here the CDR3 DNA reads TGCAGTGCTAGACAGTTTAGCAATCAGCCCCAGCATTTT. The genes are TRBV20-1 and TRBJ1-5; D ambiguous. The CDR3 spans 13 residues. Germline loops: CDR1 DFQATT, CDR2 SNEGSKA (reference sequence). Trimming shortened V by 2 bases and J by 0 bases, and 5 bases separated the two germline ends.

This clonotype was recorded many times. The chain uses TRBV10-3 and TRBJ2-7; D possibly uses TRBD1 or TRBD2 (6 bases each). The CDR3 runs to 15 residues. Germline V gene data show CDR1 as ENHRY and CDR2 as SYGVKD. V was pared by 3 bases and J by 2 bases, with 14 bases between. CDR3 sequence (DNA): TGTGCCATCAGTGATACGGGGGCGAGTACCTACGAGCAGTACTTC. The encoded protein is CAISDTGASTYEQYF.

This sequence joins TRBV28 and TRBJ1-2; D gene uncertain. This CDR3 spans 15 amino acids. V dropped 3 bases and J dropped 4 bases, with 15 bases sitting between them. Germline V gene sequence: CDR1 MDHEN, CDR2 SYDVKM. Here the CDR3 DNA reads TGTGCCAGCAGTTTCACCCCGGCGGCTTCCTATGGCTACACCTTC. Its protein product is CASSFTPAASYGYTF.

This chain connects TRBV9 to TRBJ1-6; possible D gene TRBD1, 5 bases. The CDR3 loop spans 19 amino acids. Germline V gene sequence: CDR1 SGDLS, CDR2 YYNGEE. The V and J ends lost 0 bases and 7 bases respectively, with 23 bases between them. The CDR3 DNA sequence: TGTGCCAGCAGCGTAGGAAGGCCAGGGTATTTCGTTCGGAATTCACCCCTCCACTTT. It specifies CASSVGRPGYFVRNSPLHF.

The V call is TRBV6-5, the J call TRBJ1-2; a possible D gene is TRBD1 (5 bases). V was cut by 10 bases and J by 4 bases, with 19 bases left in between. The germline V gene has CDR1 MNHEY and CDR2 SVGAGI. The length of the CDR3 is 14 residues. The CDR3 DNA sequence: TGTGCCACCCACGGGGTGGGGGGAGGCTATGGCTACACCTTC. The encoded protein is CATHGVGGGYGYTF.

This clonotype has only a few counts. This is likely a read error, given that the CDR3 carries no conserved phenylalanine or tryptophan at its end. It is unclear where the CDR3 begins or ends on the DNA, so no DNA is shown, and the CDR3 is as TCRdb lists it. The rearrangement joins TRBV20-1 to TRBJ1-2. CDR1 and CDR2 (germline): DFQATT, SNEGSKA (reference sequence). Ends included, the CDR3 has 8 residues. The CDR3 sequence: CSARELLV.

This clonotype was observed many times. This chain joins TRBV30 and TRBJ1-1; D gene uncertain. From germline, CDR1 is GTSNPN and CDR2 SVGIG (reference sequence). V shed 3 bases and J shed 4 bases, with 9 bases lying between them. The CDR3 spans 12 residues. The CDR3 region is CAWSHGPTEAFF. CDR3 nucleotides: TGTGCCTGGAGCCACGGTCCCACTGAAGCTTTCTTT. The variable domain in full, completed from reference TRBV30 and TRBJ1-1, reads SQTIHQWPATLVQPVGSPLSLECTVEGTSNPNLYWYRQAAGRGLQLLFYSVGIGQISSEVPQNLSASRPQDRQFILSSKKLLLSDSGFYLCAWSHGPTEAFFGQGTRLTVV.

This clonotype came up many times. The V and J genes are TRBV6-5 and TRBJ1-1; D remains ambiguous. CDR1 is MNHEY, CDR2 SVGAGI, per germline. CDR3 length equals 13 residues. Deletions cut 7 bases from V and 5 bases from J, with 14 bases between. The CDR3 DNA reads TGTGCCAGCATCAGGACCTTGGGGACTGAAGCTTTCTTT. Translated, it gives CASIRTLGTEAFF.

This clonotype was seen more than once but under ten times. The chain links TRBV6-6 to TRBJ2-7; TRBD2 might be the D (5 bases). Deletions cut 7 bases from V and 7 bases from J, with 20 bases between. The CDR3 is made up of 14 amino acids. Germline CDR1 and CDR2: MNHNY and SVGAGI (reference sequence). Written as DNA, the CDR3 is TGTGCCAGCAATCCTATAGCGTCAGTGGGGGAGCAGTACTTC. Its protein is CASNPIASVGEQYF.

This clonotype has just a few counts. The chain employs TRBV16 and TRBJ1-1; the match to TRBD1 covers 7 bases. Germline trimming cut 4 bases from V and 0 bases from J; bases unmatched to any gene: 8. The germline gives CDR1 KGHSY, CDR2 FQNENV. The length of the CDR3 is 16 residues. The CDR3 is CASSPTRGLMNTEAFF. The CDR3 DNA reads TGTGCCAGCAGCCCAACGAGGGGGCTCATGAACACTGAAGCTTTCTTT.

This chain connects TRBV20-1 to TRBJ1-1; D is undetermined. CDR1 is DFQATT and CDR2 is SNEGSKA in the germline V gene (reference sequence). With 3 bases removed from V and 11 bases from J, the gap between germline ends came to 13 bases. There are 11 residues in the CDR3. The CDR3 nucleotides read TGCAGTGCTAGTTCCAAAGACTCGGCTTTCTTT. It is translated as CSASSKDSAFF.

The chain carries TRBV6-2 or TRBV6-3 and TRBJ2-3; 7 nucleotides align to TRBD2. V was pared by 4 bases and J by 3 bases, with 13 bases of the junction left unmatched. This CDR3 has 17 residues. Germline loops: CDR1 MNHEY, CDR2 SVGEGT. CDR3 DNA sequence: TGTGCCAGCAGTTCCCGTCCGTTCGGCGGGAGAACAGATACGCAGTATTTT. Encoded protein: CASSSRPFGGRTDTQYF.

CDR3 DNA: TGCGCCAGCAGTGAGTTTCAGGGGACCTACGAGCAGTACTTC. Translated: CASSEFQGTYEQYF. This chain links TRBV10-2 with TRBJ2-7; TRBD1 might be the D (6 bases). With 1 base removed from V and 2 bases from J, the gap between germline ends came to 9 bases. This CDR3 has 14 residues. CDR1 and CDR2 (germline): WSHSY, SAAADI.